This is a list of T cell receptor beta chains from one sample in a study of PD-L1 blockade in urothelial cancer. This table comes from immunoSEQ multiplex PCR, and its TCRdb copy is limited to in-frame clones, with some not included. The table lists fewer than 40,000 clones, around 87% of them singletons. Specimen: PBMCs, collected around atezolizumab (anti-PD-L1) treatment. These receptors originate from a man over 45 with urothelial cancer. Each CDR3 is given with its conserved first and last residue. The D gene is left open where the match is weak. Size is stated for part of the rows, as once, few or many counts, or as a class when the clone is expanded.

v_gene,d_gene,j_gene,len,abundance,CDR3nt,CDR3aa
TRBV30,TRBD2,TRBJ2-1,15,once,TGTGCCTGGAAGGGAGCGGGGGGTCCCATCAATGAGCAGTTCTTC,CAWKGAGGPINEQFF
TRBV2,NA,TRBJ1-6,17,medium-sized,TGTGCCAGCAGTATGGCAGGGCCTAGCTCCTATAATTCACCCCTCCACTTT,CASSMAGPSSYNSPLHF
TRBV6-5,NA,TRBJ2-1,15,NA,TGTGCCAGCAGTTACGAAGCTAGCGTTGACAATGAGCAGTTCTTC,CASSYEASVDNEQFF
TRBV4-2,NA,TRBJ2-3,17,NA,TGTGCCAGCAGTTCAGGAGGGGGGGAGGGCGGCACAGATACGCAGTATTTT,CASSSGGGEGGTDTQYF
TRBV5-8,NA,TRBJ2-7,11,NA,TGTGCCAGCAGCTTCTACGACGAGCAGTACTTC,CASSFYDEQYF
TRBV5-6,TRBD2,TRBJ2-2,14,NA,TGTGCCAGCAGCCCCGGACTAGCGGTCGGGGAGCTGTTTTTT,CASSPGLAVGELFF
TRBV5-5,TRBD2,TRBJ2-1,16,NA,TGTGCCAGCAGCTGGAGGGTGGGGGAGGGCCTGGGTGAGCAGTTCTTC,CASSWRVGEGLGEQFF
TRBV2,TRBD1,TRBJ1-6,16,NA,TGTGCCAGCAGGGGCGGGACAGGGGGCAATAATTCACCCCTCCACTTT,CASRGGTGGNNSPLHF
TRBV27,NA,TRBJ1-5,13,NA,TGTGCCAGCAGTTTTACAGGGAATCAGCCCCAGCATTTT,CASSFTGNQPQHF
TRBV5-8,TRBD1,TRBJ2-2,16,NA,TGTGCCAGCAGCACCGGACAGGGAAGTAGGCTCGGGGAGCTGTTTTTT,CASSTGQGSRLGELFF
TRBV10-1,TRBD1,TRBJ2-1,15,NA,TGCGCCAGCAGTGACCAACTTTGGACAGGAGACGAGCAGTTCTTC,CASSDQLWTGDEQFF
TRBV11-2,TRBD1,TRBJ2-7,16,NA,TGTGCCAGCAGCTACAGCGTGCAGGGGGCCATCTACGAGCAGTACTTC,CASSYSVQGAIYEQYF
TRBV4-3,NA,TRBJ2-7,16,once,TGCGCCAGCAGCCCCCAAGGGGACATGAGTTACTACGAGCAGTACTTC,CASSPQGDMSYYEQYF
TRBV18,NA,TRBJ2-3,15,once,TGTGCCAGCTCACAGGGGCTAACTCCCACAGATACGCAGTATTTT,CASSQGLTPTDTQYF
TRBV28,TRBD2,TRBJ2-3,16,NA,TGTGCCAGCAGTTTATCTTCTAGCGGCAGCACAGATACGCAGTATTTT,CASSLSSSGSTDTQYF
TRBV7-2,NA,TRBJ2-7,14,once,TGTGCCAGCAGCCCGGGACTCCTTTCAGTCGAGCAGTACTTC,CASSPGLLSVEQYF
TRBV7-6,NA,TRBJ2-1,12,NA,TGTGCCAGCAGCCCCACTAACAATGAGCAGTTCTTC,CASSPTNNEQFF
TRBV9,TRBD2,TRBJ2-2,20,NA,TGTGCCAGCAGCCTACCTGGGACTAGCGGGAGTATAAGGAACACCGGGGAGCTGTTTTTT,CASSLPGTSGSIRNTGELFF
TRBV5-4,NA,TRBJ1-1,13,few,TGTGCCAGCAGCGTAACAGCCAACACTGAAGCTTTCTTT,CASSVTANTEAFF
TRBV15,TRBD2,TRBJ2-3,18,once,TGTGCCACCAGCAGGGTCAAGACTAGCGGGAATTCCGCAGATACGCAGTATTTT,CATSRVKTSGNSADTQYF
TRBV7-2,NA,TRBJ2-7,12,NA,TGTGCCAGCAGCTTAGGTCCTGCAGGGCAGTACTTC,CASSLGPAGQYF
TRBV7-8,NA,TRBJ2-5,16,NA,TGTGCCAGCAGCCCCAAACTAGATGCGGGGCAAGAGACCCAGTACTTC,CASSPKLDAGQETQYF
TRBV25-1,NA,TRBJ1-4,15,NA,TGTGCCAGCAGTGAACGGACAAAATCTAATGAAAAACTGTTTTTT,CASSERTKSNEKLFF
TRBV27,TRBD2,TRBJ2-2,15,NA,TGTGCCAGCAGTTTTGGGACTAGCGGGACCGGGGAGCTGTTTTTT,CASSFGTSGTGELFF
TRBV14,NA,TRBJ2-7,15,NA,TGTGCCAGCAGCCAATCCCCGGGGGTCCCCTACGAGCAGTACTTC,CASSQSPGVPYEQYF
TRBV5-6,NA,TRBJ2-7,14,NA,TGTGCCAGCAGCTGGACCACAGGGCCCTTTGGGCAGTACTTC,CASSWTTGPFGQYF
TRBV7-9,NA,TRBJ2-2,15,NA,TGTGCCAGCAGCCCCCCAGGTAGAGTGACCGGGGAGCTGTTTTTT,CASSPPGRVTGELFF
TRBV5-1,TRBD1,TRBJ1-1,15,once,TGCGCCAGCAGCGTGGACAGGGGGGTTGGCACTGAAGCTTTCTTT,CASSVDRGVGTEAFF
TRBV11-3,NA,TRBJ2-2,16,NA,TGTGCCAGCAGCTTAGTCGGGGGAGTCAACACCGGGGAGCTGTTTTTT,CASSLVGGVNTGELFF
TRBV7-9,TRBD1,TRBJ1-5,17,NA,TGTGCCAGCAGCCTTGGGACAGGGAAGTATAGCAATCAGCCCCAGCATTTT,CASSLGTGKYSNQPQHF
TRBV11-2,TRBD2,TRBJ2-5,16,NA,TGTGCCAGCAGCTTAGTAAGGCGGGGGTACGGAGAGACCCAGTACTTC,CASSLVRRGYGETQYF
TRBV7-2,NA,TRBJ2-5,12,NA,TGTGCCAGCAGCTTAGATAGTAGGACCCAGTACTTC,CASSLDSRTQYF
TRBV6-1,NA,TRBJ1-1,15,few,TGTGCCAGCAGTGTCTTCGGCGGGATTAACACTGAAGCTTTCTTT,CASSVFGGINTEAFF
TRBV4-2,TRBD1,TRBJ2-1,15,NA,TGTGCCAGCAGCCGGGGACAGGGGGACCACAATGAGCAGTTCTTC,CASSRGQGDHNEQFF
TRBV9,TRBD2,TRBJ2-7,13,NA,TGTGCCAGCAGCGCGGGAGCGGGGCTCGAGCAGTACTTC,CASSAGAGLEQYF
TRBV7-2,TRBD1,TRBJ2-1,13,NA,TGTGCCAGCAGCATAGGACAGGCTAATGAGCAGTTCTTC,CASSIGQANEQFF
TRBV27,TRBD2,TRBJ2-1,13,NA,TGTGCCAGCTGGGGACTAGGGGACAATGAGCAGTTCTTC,CASWGLGDNEQFF
TRBV7-9,NA,TRBJ1-6,15,NA,TGTGCCAGCAGTACCGAGGGCCGTCGGGGTTCACCCCTCCACTTT,CASSTEGRRGSPLHF
TRBV5-1,TRBD1,TRBJ2-7,14,NA,TGCGCCAGCAGCGGGGACAGCCTCTCCTACGAGCAGTACTTC,CASSGDSLSYEQYF
TRBV11-2,TRBD1,TRBJ1-1,16,NA,TGTGCCAGCAGCCGGGGGACAGGGTTTCGTAACACTGAAGCTTTCTTT,CASSRGTGFRNTEAFF
TRBV12-5,TRBD1,TRBJ2-6,15,NA,TGTGCTAGTGGTAGACAGGGGGCTGGGGCCAACGTCCTGACTTTC,CASGRQGAGANVLTF
TRBV5-1,TRBD1,TRBJ2-6,19,once,TGCGCCAGCAGCTTGGGGGTCGGGACAGGGGGATCGGGGGCCAACGTCCTGACTTTC,CASSLGVGTGGSGANVLTF